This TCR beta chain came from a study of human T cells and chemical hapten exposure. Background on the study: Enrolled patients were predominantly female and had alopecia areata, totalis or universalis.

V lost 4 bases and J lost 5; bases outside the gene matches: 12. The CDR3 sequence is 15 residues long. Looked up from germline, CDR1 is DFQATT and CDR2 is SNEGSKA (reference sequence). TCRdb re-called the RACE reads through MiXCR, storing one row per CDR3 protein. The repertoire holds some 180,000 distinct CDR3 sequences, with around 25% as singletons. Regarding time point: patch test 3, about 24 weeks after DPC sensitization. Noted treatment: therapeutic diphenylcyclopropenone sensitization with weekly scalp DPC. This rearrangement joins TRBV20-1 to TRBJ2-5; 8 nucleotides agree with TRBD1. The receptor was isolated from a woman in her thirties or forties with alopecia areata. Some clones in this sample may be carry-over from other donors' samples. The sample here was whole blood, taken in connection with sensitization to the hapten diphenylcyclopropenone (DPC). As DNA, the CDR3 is TGCAGTGCTATACGAGGACAGGGTTTCTGGGAGACCCAGTACTTC. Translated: CSAIRGQGFWETQYF.